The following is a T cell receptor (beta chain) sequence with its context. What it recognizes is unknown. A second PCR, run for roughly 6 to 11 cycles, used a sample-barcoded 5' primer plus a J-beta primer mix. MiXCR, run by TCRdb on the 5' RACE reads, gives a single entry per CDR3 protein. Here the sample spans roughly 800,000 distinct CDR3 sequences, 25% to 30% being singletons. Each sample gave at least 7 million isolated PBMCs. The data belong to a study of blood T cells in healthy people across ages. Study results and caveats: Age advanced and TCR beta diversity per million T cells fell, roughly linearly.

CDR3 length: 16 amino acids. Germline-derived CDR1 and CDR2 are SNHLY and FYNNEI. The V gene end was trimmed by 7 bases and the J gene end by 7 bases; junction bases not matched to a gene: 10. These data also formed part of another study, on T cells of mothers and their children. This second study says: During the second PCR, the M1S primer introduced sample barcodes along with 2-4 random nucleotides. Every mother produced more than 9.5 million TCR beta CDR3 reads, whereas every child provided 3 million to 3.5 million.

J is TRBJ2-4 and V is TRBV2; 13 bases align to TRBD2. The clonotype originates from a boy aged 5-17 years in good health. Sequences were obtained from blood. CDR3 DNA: TGTGCCAGCACTTGGACTAGCGGGGGCCCGGTTAACATTCAGTACTTC. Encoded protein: CASTWTSGGPVNIQYF.